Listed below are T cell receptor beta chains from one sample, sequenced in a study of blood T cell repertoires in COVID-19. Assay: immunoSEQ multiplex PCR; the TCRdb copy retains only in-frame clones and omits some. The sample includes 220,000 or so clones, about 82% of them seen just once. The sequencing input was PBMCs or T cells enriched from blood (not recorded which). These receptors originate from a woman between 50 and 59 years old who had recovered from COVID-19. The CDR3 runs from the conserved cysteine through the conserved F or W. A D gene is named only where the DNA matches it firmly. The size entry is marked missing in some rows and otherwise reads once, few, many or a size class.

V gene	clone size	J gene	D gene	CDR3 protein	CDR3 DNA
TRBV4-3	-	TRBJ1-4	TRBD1	CASSQHRGSNEKLFF	TGCGCCAGCAGCCAACACAGGGGAAGTAATGAAAAACTGTTTTTT
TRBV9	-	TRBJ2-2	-	CASSITGTQNTGELFF	TGTGCCAGCAGCATAACCGGGACTCAGAACACCGGGGAGCTGTTTTTT
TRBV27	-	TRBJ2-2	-	CASSLSRGAPVGELFF	TGTGCCAGCAGTTTATCTCGGGGGGCGCCGGTCGGGGAGCTGTTTTTT
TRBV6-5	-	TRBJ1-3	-	CASRTTVSGNTIYF	TGTGCCAGCAGGACGACAGTGTCTGGAAACACCATATATTTT
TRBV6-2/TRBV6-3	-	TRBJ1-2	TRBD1	CASSPTGDYGYTF	TGTGCCAGCAGCCCAACAGGGGACTATGGCTACACCTTC
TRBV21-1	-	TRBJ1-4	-	CASSTPLVESYNEKLFF	TGTGCCAGCAGCACCCCCCTAGTAGAAAGCTATAATGAAAAACTGTTTTTT
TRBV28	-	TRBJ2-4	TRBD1	CASSYARQGGNIQYF	TGTGCCAGCAGTTATGCCCGACAGGGGGGAAACATTCAGTACTTC
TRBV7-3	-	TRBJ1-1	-	CASSISAHRVTEAFF	TGTGCCAGCAGTATTAGCGCCCACAGGGTCACTGAAGCTTTCTTT
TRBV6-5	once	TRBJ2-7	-	CASSYAGRNSYEQYF	TGTGCCAGCAGTTACGCGGGCAGAAACTCCTACGAGCAGTACTTC
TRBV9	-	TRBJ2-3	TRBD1	CASSARDRGSTDTQYF	TGTGCCAGCAGCGCCCGGGACAGGGGCTCCACAGATACGCAGTATTTT
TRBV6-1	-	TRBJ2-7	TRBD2	CASSEASGSSYEQYF	TGTGCCAGCAGTGAAGCTAGCGGGAGCTCCTACGAGCAGTACTTC
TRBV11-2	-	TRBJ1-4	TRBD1	CASSRTGRDSSEKLFF	TGTGCCAGCAGCCGGACAGGGCGAGACAGCTCGGAAAAACTGTTTTTT
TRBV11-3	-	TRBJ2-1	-	CASSPGADNEQFF	TGTGCCAGCAGCCCGGGAGCCGACAATGAGCAGTTCTTC
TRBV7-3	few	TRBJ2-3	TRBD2	CASSLGQRGDTDTQYF	TGTGCCAGCAGCTTAGGCCAGCGGGGGGACACAGATACGCAGTATTTT
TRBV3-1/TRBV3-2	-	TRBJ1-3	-	CASSLLPLPRTYSGNTIYF	TGTGCCAGCAGCCTCCTTCCCCTTCCCAGGACATACTCTGGAAACACCATATATTTT
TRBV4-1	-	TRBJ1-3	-	CASSQDVISGNTIYF	TGCGCCAGCAGCCAAGATGTAATCTCTGGAAACACCATATATTTT
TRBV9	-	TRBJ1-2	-	CASSVAGSPYGYTF	TGTGCCAGCAGCGTAGCTGGCTCCCCCTATGGCTACACCTTC
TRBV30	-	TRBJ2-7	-	CAWSVYGSYEQYF	TGTGCCTGGAGTGTATATGGCAGCTACGAGCAGTACTTC
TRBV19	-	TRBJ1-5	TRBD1	CASSTRDRNQPQHF	TGTGCCAGTAGTACTCGGGACAGAAATCAGCCCCAGCATTTT
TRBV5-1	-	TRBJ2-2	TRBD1	CASSTRQGNTGELFF	TGCGCCAGCAGCACCCGACAGGGCAACACCGGGGAGCTGTTTTTT
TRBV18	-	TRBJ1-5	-	CASSPAFSNQPQHF	TGTGCCAGCTCACCCGCGTTTAGCAATCAGCCCCAGCATTTT
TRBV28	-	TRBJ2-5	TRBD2	CASSLRLAGVVKETQYF	TGTGCCAGCAGTTTAAGACTAGCGGGAGTAGTTAAGGAGACCCAGTACTTC
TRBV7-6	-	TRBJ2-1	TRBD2	CASSLSGGRDEQFF	TGTGCCAGCAGCCTTAGCGGGGGTAGGGATGAGCAGTTCTTC
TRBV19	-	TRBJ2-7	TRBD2	CASQRGSGSAGYEQYF	TGTGCCAGTCAAAGGGGTAGCGGGAGCGCAGGCTACGAGCAGTACTTC
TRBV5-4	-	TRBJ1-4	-	CASSTGLVGEKLFF	TGTGCCAGCAGCACAGGGTTAGTCGGTGAAAAACTGTTTTTT
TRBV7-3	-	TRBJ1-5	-	CASSTGRGEPQHF	TGTGCCAGCAGCACCGGACGGGGGGAGCCCCAGCATTTT
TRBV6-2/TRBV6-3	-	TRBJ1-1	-	CASSYSPGQANTEAFF	TGTGCCAGCAGTTACTCCCCGGGACAAGCGAACACTGAAGCTTTCTTT
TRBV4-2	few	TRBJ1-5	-	CASSQDGRQPQHF	TGTGCCAGCAGCCAAGATGGCCGCCAGCCCCAGCATTTT
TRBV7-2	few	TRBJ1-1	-	CASSLAPSSRIEAFF	TGTGCCAGCAGCTTAGCGCCGAGCAGCAGGATTGAAGCTTTCTTT
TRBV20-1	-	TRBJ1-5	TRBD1	CSASRPTGGNQPQHF	TGCAGTGCTAGTCGCCCCACAGGGGGCAATCAGCCCCAGCATTTT
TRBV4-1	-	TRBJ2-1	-	CASSQVGVAFNEQFF	TGCGCCAGCAGCCAAGTAGGCGTAGCGTTCAATGAGCAGTTCTTC
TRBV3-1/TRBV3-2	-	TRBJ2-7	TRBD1	CASSQAHRGRLDEQYF	TGTGCCAGCAGCCAAGCCCACAGGGGGCGGTTGGACGAGCAGTACTTC
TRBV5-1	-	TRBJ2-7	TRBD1	CASSLASGTGGYEQYF	TGCGCCAGCAGCTTGGCCTCAGGGACAGGGGGTTACGAGCAGTACTTC
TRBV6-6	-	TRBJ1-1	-	CASRLHKNTEAFF	TGTGCCAGCAGGCTCCACAAGAACACTGAAGCTTTCTTT
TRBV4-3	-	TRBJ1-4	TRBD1	CASSQAGTGERKLFF	TGCGCCAGCAGCCAAGCTGGGACAGGGGAGAGGAAACTGTTTTTT
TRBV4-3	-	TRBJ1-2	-	CASSQDGGAGGYTF	TGCGCCAGCAGCCAAGATGGGGGGGCGGGAGGCTACACCTTC
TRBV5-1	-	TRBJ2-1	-	CASSLRNTDNEQFF	TGCGCCAGCAGCTTGCGAAACACCGACAATGAGCAGTTCTTC
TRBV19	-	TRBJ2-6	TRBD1	CASSLQGARSGANVLTF	TGTGCCAGTAGTCTGCAGGGGGCCAGGTCTGGGGCCAACGTCCTGACTTTC
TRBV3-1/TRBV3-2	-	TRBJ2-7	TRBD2	CASSQTRGDEQYF	TGTGCCAGCAGCCAAACTCGGGGGGACGAGCAGTACTTC
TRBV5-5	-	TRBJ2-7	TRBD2	CASSFGLADVYEQYF	TGTGCCAGCAGCTTTGGGCTAGCGGATGTCTACGAGCAGTACTTC
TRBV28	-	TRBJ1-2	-	CASSFYGSTNFVYTF	TGTGCCAGCAGTTTTTACGGGAGCACCAACTTCGTCTACACCTTC
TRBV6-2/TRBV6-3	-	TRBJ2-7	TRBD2	CASSYVLANLGEQYF	TGTGCCAGCAGTTACGTACTAGCGAACCTAGGGGAGCAGTACTTC
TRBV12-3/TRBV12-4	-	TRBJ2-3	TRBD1	CASSLQGAGTQYF	TGTGCCAGCAGCTTACAGGGGGCCGGTACGCAGTATTTT
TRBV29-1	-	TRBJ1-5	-	CSVEEGQPGGPQHF	TGCAGCGTTGAAGAAGGACAGCCCGGAGGGCCCCAGCATTTT
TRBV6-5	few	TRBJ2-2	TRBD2	CASSYDSGGGTGELFF	TGTGCCAGCAGTTACGATAGCGGGGGAGGCACCGGGGAGCTGTTTTTT
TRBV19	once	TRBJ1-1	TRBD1	CASSDRVSAFF	TGTGCCAGTAGTGACAGGGTATCAGCTTTCTTT
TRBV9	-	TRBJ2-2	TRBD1	CASSVTGGHTGELFF	TGTGCCAGCAGCGTAACAGGGGGCCACACCGGGGAGCTGTTTTTT
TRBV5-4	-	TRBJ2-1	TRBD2	CASSTGLAGGPSGEQFF	TGTGCCAGCAGCACGGGACTAGCGGGAGGGCCAAGTGGGGAGCAGTTCTTC
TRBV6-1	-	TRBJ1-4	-	CASSEAKTATNEKLFF	TGTGCCAGCAGTGAAGCCAAGACAGCAACTAATGAAAAACTGTTTTTT
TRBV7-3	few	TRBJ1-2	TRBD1	CASSLKGADYGYTF	TGTGCCAGCAGCTTAAAGGGGGCCGACTATGGCTACACCTTC
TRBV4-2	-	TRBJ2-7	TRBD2	CASSQVTSGSGEQYF	TGTGCCAGCAGCCAAGTAACTAGCGGGAGCGGCGAGCAGTACTTC
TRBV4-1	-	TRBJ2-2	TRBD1	CASSPRQGGTGELFF	TGCGCCAGCAGCCCCCGACAGGGGGGCACCGGGGAGCTGTTTTTT
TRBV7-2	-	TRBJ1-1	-	CASSYRLNTEAFF	TGTGCCAGCAGCTACAGGTTGAACACTGAAGCTTTCTTT
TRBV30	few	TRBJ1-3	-	CAWSTGYSGNTIYF	TGTGCCTGGAGTACAGGCTACTCTGGAAACACCATATATTTT
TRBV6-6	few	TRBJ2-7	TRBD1	CASSYSGTVLEQYF	TGTGCCAGCAGTTACTCGGGGACAGTTCTGGAGCAGTACTTC
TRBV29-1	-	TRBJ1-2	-	CSVELAEYGYTF	TGCAGCGTTGAACTGGCAGAATATGGCTACACCTTC
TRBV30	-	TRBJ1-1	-	CAWSAFLSTEAFF	TGTGCCTGGAGTGCTTTCTTGAGCACTGAAGCTTTCTTT